Following are 32 T cell receptor beta chains from one sample sequenced in a study of shared clonotypes between healthy human individuals. Sequencing used immunoSEQ multiplex PCR; TCRdb keeps in-frame clones, though not all of them. Here the sample spans 650,000 to 750,000 clones, about 78% being singletons. Material: memory CD4+ T cells sorted from blood. Subset described: CD45RA-negative fraction. These receptor sequences come from a woman in her 30s in good health.

The chain has TRBV19 and TRBJ2-7; D may be TRBD2 (6 bases). Per the germline V gene, CDR1 is LNHDA and CDR2 is SQIVND (reference sequence). V dropped 4 bases and J dropped 0 bases, with 13 bases sitting between them. The CDR3 is made up of 15 amino acids. CDR3 sequence: CASSRVGGASYEQYF. The CDR3 DNA reads as TGTGCCAGTAGTAGGGTCGGGGGTGCCTCCTACGAGCAGTACTTC.

The genes are TRBV28 and TRBJ2-6; D is uncertain. The V gene lost 6 bases and the J gene lost 0 bases, with 12 bases spanning the gap. The CDR3 covers 16 residues. Germline loops: CDR1 MDHEN, CDR2 SYDVKM. CDR3 sequence (DNA): TGTGCCAGCAGGATTTCGGACGGCTCTGGGGCCAACGTCCTGACTTTC. Residues: CASRISDGSGANVLTF.

Of note for this clone: This likely reflects a read error, since a far larger clone is one base away. The J gene is TRBJ2-5, the V gene TRBV7-9; D gene ambiguous. This CDR3 has 12 residues. Trimming shortened V by 5 bases and J by 0 bases, and 4 bases separated the two germline ends. Looked up from germline, CDR1 is SEHNR and CDR2 is FQNEAQ (reference sequence). The CDR3 nucleotides are TGTGCCAGCAGCACGTACCAAGAGACCCAGTACTTC. It is translated as CASSTYQETQYF.

The chain uses TRBV7-8 and TRBJ2-3; D is undetermined. This CDR3 contains 16 residues. CDR1 and CDR2 (germline): SGHVS, FQNEAQ. V gave up 4 bases and J gave up 4 bases, with 18 bases separating them. The CDR3 DNA follows: TGTGCCAGCAGCTCAAAATTCCAGGCTTCGGCAGATACGCAGTATTTT. It is translated as CASSSKFQASADTQYF.

This clone was seen many times. V gene TRBV28 combines with J gene TRBJ2-6, with 7 bases lining up with TRBD1. The CDR3 is 20 amino acids. The J segment lost 0 bases and the V segment lost 5 bases, leaving 16 bases of the junction unmatched. Per the germline V gene, CDR1 is MDHEN and CDR2 is SYDVKM. The CDR3 sequence: CASSTQPTGEPNSGANVLTF. The CDR3, as DNA: TGTGCCAGCAGTACCCAACCCACAGGGGAACCAAACTCTGGGGCCAACGTCCTGACTTTC. Supplemented by reference TRBV28 and TRBJ2-6, the full variable domain reads DVKVTQSSRYLVKRTGEKVFLECVQDMDHENMFWYRQDPGLGLRLIYFSYDVKMKEKGDIPEGYSVSREKKERFSLILESASTNQTSMYLCASSTQPTGEPNSGANVLTFGAGSRLTVL.

The chain is built from TRBV15 and TRBJ2-5, with D maybe TRBD2 (6 bases). Trimming took 1 base from V and 2 from J, leaving 14 bases between them. Germline assignment: CDR1 LNHNV and CDR2 YYDKDF (reference sequence). There are 16 residues in the CDR3. CDR3 sequence reads: CATSRAGASEQETQYF. The DNA of the CDR3 is TGTGCCACCAGCAGAGCTGGGGCTAGCGAACAAGAGACCCAGTACTTC.

J is TRBJ1-4 and V is TRBV7-8; 9 nucleotides align to TRBD1. The CDR3 is 15 amino acids. Germline CDR1 SGHVS, CDR2 FQNEAQ. With 6 bases clipped from V and 4 bases from J, the junction kept 6 bases outside the gene matches. CDR3 loop: CASRGRQGVNEKLFF. The CDR3 DNA sequence: TGTGCCAGCAGGGGAAGACAGGGGGTTAATGAAAAACTGTTTTTT.

To note about this clone: This sample also contains other DNA sequences that code for the same CDR3. The chain combines TRBV7-8 with TRBJ2-3, with 8 bases fitting TRBD2. The CDR3 is 16 residues long. The junction had 3 bases not matched to a gene; V was cut back by 1 base and J by 0 bases. CDR1 is SGHVS, CDR2 FQNEAQ, per germline. CDR3 sequence: CASSLVAGGSTDTQYF. The CDR3 region has the DNA TGTGCCAGCAGCTTAGTTGCGGGAGGCAGCACAGATACGCAGTATTTT.

This clone has a count of ten or more. The chain joins TRBV5-4 to TRBJ2-3; D ambiguous. CDR1 and CDR2 from the germline V gene are SGHNT and YYREEE (reference sequence). V was cut by 4 bases and J by 4 bases, with 10 bases left in between. CDR3 length: 13 amino acids. CDR3 coding DNA: TGTGCCAGCAGCCCCCGGAGCCCAGATACGCAGTATTTT. Its protein product is CASSPRSPDTQYF.

A word on this clone: At the DNA level, this CDR3 is encoded by other sequences in the same sample as well. V and J are TRBV2 and TRBJ1-5, with a tentative D call TRBD1 (6 bases). Germline V gene lookup returns CDR1 SNHLY and CDR2 FYNNEI. Trimming removed 5 bases at V and 4 bases at J, with 9 bases between. This CDR3 spans 13 amino acids. The CDR3 is CASSIQGNQPQHF. Written as DNA, the CDR3 is TGTGCCAGCAGTATCCAGGGGAATCAGCCCCAGCATTTT.

A word on this clone: The same CDR3 is also encoded by other DNA sequences in this sample. This rearrangement joins TRBV2 to TRBJ2-2; 11 nucleotides match TRBD1. J gave up 4 bases and V 6 bases, and 4 bases lay outside the gene matches. The CDR3 loop spans 15 amino acids. The germline gives CDR1 SNHLY, CDR2 FYNNEI. CDR3 DNA: TGTGCCAGCAGCGACGGGACAGGGGGCACCGGGGAGCTGTTTTTT. Protein product: CASSDGTGGTGELFF.

The rearrangement uses TRBV10-3 and TRBJ1-5; tentative D call: TRBD1 (6 bases). The CDR3 extends over 16 amino acids. Trimming took off 0 bases at V and 4 bases at J, with 13 bases between the two ends. Germline V CDR1 and CDR2: ENHRY, SYGVKD. In nucleotides, the CDR3 is TGTGCCATCAGTGAGTCGGGCAGGGGTCAGAATCAGCCCCAGCATTTT. Protein sequence: CAISESGRGQNQPQHF.

This chain joins TRBV21-1 and TRBJ2-7; whether TRBD2, the table's D call, matches the DNA was not checked. TRBV21-1 is termed a pseudogene. The CDR3 extends over 17 amino acids. The CDR3 DNA sequence: TGTGCCAGCAGCAAAGGGTTGGGAGCGTGGAGCTCCTACGAGCAGTACTTC. Its translation is CASSKGLGAWSSYEQYF.

This clone appeared a few times. The chain uses TRBV27 and TRBJ2-7, with 7 bases matching TRBD1. The CDR3 contains 14 residues. J lost 4 bases, V lost 5 bases, and 8 bases had no gene match. The V gene's germline CDR1 is MNHEY and CDR2 SMNVEV (reference sequence). The CDR3 region has the DNA TGTGCCAGCAGTCCAAGGACAGGAGGTTACGAGCAGTACTTC. This codes for CASSPRTGGYEQYF.

The rearrangement joins TRBV5-1 to TRBJ2-1, with D possibly matching TRBD1 (6 bases). Trimming took off 2 bases at V and 7 bases at J, with 13 bases between the two ends. In germline, CDR1 is SGHRS, CDR2 YFSETQ. The CDR3 length is 14 residues. In nucleotides, the CDR3 is TGCGCCAGCAGCTTAGAGGGGGTAACGAATGAGCAGTTCTTC. Translated, it gives CASSLEGVTNEQFF.

This chain joins TRBV5-4 and TRBJ2-1, with 11 bases fitting TRBD2. This CDR3 region has 15 residues. V dropped 4 bases and J dropped 9; count of bases not matched to a gene: 9. CDR1 SGHNT and CDR2 YYREEE come from the germline V gene (reference sequence). CDR3 nucleotide sequence: TGTGCCAGCAGCCCAACTAGCGGGAGTGTGGGTGAGCAGTTCTTC. As protein: CASSPTSGSVGEQFF.

The CDR3 loop is CASSLAPDRGQPQHF. CDR3 bases: TGCGCCAGCAGCTTGGCCCCGGACAGAGGTCAGCCCCAGCATTTT. The rearrangement joins TRBV5-1 to TRBJ1-5; a possible D gene is TRBD1 (6 bases). CDR3 length: 15 amino acids. Germline CDR1 reads SGHRS; CDR2 reads YFSETQ. The V and J ends lost 0 bases and 6 bases respectively, with 13 bases between them.

The rearrangement joins TRBV2 to TRBJ2-3, with 10 bases fitting TRBD1. Looked up from germline, CDR1 is SNHLY and CDR2 is FYNNEI. This CDR3 is built from 13 residues. With V trimmed by 8 bases and J by 4 bases, 3 bases remained unmatched. As DNA, the CDR3 is TGTGCCAGCGAGACAGGGGGCGCAGATACGCAGTATTTT. Translating it yields CASETGGADTQYF.

V gene TRBV29-1 combines with J gene TRBJ2-5, with TRBD1 identical over 9 bases. Losses at the gene ends were 4 bases for V and 4 bases for J; bases not matched to a gene: 4. Germline V gene sequence: CDR1 SQVTM, CDR2 ANQGSEA. CDR3 length: 13 amino acids. CDR3 nucleotides: TGCAGCGTTGGCGGGACAGGGCTAGAGACCCAGTACTTC. This sequence encodes CSVGGTGLETQYF.

The chain joins TRBV11-2 to TRBJ1-2, with a tentative D call TRBD1 (5 bases). CDR3 length: 14 amino acids. The V and J ends lost 4 bases and 4 bases respectively, with 13 bases between them. Germline loops: CDR1 SGHAT, CDR2 FQNNGV. This CDR3 reads CASSWSGTGYGYTF. The CDR3 bases are TGTGCCAGCAGCTGGTCCGGGACCGGCTATGGCTACACCTTC.

This sequence joins TRBV19 and TRBJ1-4; the D gene is possibly TRBD1 (5 bases). The germline V and J ends were trimmed by 6 bases and 3 bases, with 23 bases remaining between them. Germline values: CDR1 LNHDA, CDR2 SQIVND (reference sequence). CDR3 length: 18 amino acids. The DNA of the CDR3 is TGTGCCAGTAGAAGAGGCCGACAGCCGGAACTTTCTAATGAAAAACTGTTTTTT. It is translated as CASRRGRQPELSNEKLFF.

This clone was counted a few times. V usage is TRBV28 and J usage is TRBJ1-1; D is ambiguous. The V gene's germline CDR1 is MDHEN and CDR2 SYDVKM. The CDR3 totals 13 residues. Trimming shortened V by 8 bases and J by 2 bases, and 12 bases separated the two germline ends. In DNA form, the CDR3 reads TGTGCCAGCCTGAACAACGAAAACACTGAAGCTTTCTTT. Its protein product is CASLNNENTEAFF.

The CDR3 sequence is CASSFGGNTIYF. The CDR3 region has the DNA TGTGCCAGCAGCTTCGGCGGAAACACCATATATTTT. J is TRBJ1-3 and V is TRBV11-2; unclear D gene. The CDR3 runs 12 residues. Germline-derived CDR1 and CDR2 are SGHAT and FQNNGV. Trimming shortened V by 3 bases and J by 4 bases, and 4 bases separated the two germline ends. The variable domain in full, with the rest retrieved from reference TRBV11-2 and TRBJ1-3, is EAGVAQSPRYKIIEKRQSVAFWCNPISGHATLYWYQQILGQGPKLLIQFQNNGVVDDSQLPKDRFSAERLKGVDSTLKIQPAKLEDSAVYLCASSFGGNTIYFGEGSWLTVV.

V is TRBV18 and J is TRBJ2-2; perhaps TRBD2 as D (5 bases). Looked up from germline, CDR1 is KGHSH and CDR2 is LQKENI. The germline V and J ends were trimmed by 6 bases and 6 bases, with 11 bases remaining between them. CDR3 length: 13 amino acids. The CDR3, as DNA: TGTGCCAGCTCCGGCCGGGATCCCGGGGAGCTGTTTTTT. Its protein product is CASSGRDPGELFF.

With regard to this clone: In the same sample, other DNA sequences code for this CDR3. The chain employs TRBV5-1 and TRBJ2-1; 7 nucleotides agree with TRBD2. The CDR3 length is 14 residues. Germline values: CDR1 SGHRS, CDR2 YFSETQ. J was trimmed by 8 bases and V by 0 bases; bases with no gene match: 5. The CDR3 sequence: CASSLGTSGHEQFF. CDR3 in DNA: TGCGCCAGCAGCTTGGGGACTAGTGGGCATGAGCAGTTCTTC.

This chain connects TRBV10-3 to TRBJ1-5; D possibly corresponds to TRBD1 (5 bases). Germline CDR1 and CDR2: ENHRY and SYGVKD. This CDR3 comprises 16 residues. With 7 bases removed from V and 1 base from J, the gap between germline ends came to 17 bases. The CDR3 here is CAITRSGQGSNQPQHF. The DNA for the CDR3 is TGTGCCATCACCCGATCAGGGCAGGGAAGCAATCAGCCCCAGCATTTT.

Notes on this clone: The same CDR3 can be traced to other DNA sequences in this sample. The chain employs TRBV19 and TRBJ1-5, with D tentatively TRBD1 (5 bases). Germline-derived CDR1 and CDR2 are LNHDA and SQIVND (reference sequence). Between the trimmed V and J ends, which lost 3 bases and 5 bases, there was a span of 17 bases. The CDR3 loop spans 16 amino acids. The CDR3 is CASSISRGVGDQPQHF. The DNA for the CDR3 is TGTGCCAGTAGTATCTCCAGAGGGGTCGGGGATCAGCCCCAGCATTTT.

CDR3 in amino acids: CASRSRDRGSLEKLFF. CDR3 nucleotide sequence: TGTGCCAGCAGGTCCCGGGACAGGGGTTCGTTAGAAAAACTGTTTTTT. The chain is built from TRBV2 and TRBJ1-4; 10 bases line up with TRBD1. Per the germline V gene, CDR1 is SNHLY and CDR2 is FYNNEI. V shed 6 bases and J 8 bases; nucleotides not matched to a gene: 12. The CDR3 totals 16 residues.

This clone was counted only a few times. The gene calls are TRBV9 and TRBJ2-2, with 11 nucleotides matching TRBD2. CDR1 and CDR2 (germline): SGDLS, YYNGEE. The CDR3 is made up of 15 amino acids. Trimming removed 3 bases from V and 2 bases from J; junction bases left unmatched: 0. CDR3 DNA: TGTGCCAGCAGCGGACTAGCGGGAAACACCGGGGAGCTGTTTTTT. Translation: CASSGLAGNTGELFF.

This clone was picked up a small number of times. The chain has TRBV6-6 and TRBJ1-5, with 9 bases matching TRBD1. The CDR3 has 16 amino acids. V gave up 2 bases and J gave up 5 bases; unmatched junction bases: 7. Looked up from germline, CDR1 is MNHNY and CDR2 is SVGAGI (reference sequence). The CDR3 sequence is CASSYKGQGAHQPQHF. DNA for the CDR3: TGTGCCAGCAGTTACAAGGGACAGGGAGCCCATCAGCCCCAGCATTTT.

The J gene is TRBJ2-7, the V gene TRBV11-2, with TRBD2 matching 8 bases. CDR1 SGHAT and CDR2 FQNNGV come from the germline V gene. J gave up 7 bases and V 1 base, and 9 bases lay outside the gene matches. This CDR3 is built from 15 residues. The CDR3 DNA reads TGTGCCAGCAGCTTAGTTGGAGCGGGAGTTTGGGAGCAGTACTTC. Amino acid sequence: CASSLVGAGVWEQYF.

J is TRBJ2-7 and V is TRBV28, with a possible D match to TRBD2 (5 bases). This CDR3 has 17 amino acids. Germline V CDR1 and CDR2: MDHEN, SYDVKM. V was trimmed by 5 bases and J by 7 bases, leaving 27 bases between them. DNA of the CDR3: TGTGCCAGCAGTCCTAGACGGAGGAAGCGGCCAAACCATGAGCAGTACTTC. Translation gives CASSPRRRKRPNHEQYF.